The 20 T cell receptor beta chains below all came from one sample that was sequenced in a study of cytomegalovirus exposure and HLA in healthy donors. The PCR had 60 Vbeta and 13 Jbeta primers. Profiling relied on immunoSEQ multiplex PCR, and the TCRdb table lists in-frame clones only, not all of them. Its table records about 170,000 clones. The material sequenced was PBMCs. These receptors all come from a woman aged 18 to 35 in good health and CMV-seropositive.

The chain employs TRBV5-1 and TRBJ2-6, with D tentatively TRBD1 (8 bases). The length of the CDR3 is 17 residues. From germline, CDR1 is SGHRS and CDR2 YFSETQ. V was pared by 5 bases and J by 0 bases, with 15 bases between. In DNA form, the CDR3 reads TGCGCCAGCAGTCGGACAGGGAGGGCCTCTGGGGCCAACGTCCTGACTTTC. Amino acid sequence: CASSRTGRASGANVLTF.

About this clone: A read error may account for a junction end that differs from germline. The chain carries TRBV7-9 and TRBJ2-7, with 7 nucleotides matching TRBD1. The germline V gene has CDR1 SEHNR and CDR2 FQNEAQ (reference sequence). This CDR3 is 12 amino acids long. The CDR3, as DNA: TGTGCCAGCAGCTTAGAGTTCGGACAGGCCTCCTTC. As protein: CASSLEFGQASF.

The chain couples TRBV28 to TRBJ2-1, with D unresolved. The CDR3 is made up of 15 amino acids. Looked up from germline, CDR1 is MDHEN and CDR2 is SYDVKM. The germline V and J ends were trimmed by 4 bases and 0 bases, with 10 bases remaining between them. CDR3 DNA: TGTGCCAGCAGTTCCCACCTGAGCTCCTACAATGAGCAGTTCTTC. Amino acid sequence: CASSSHLSSYNEQFF. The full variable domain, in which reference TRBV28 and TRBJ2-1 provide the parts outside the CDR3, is DVKVTQSSRYLVKRTGEKVFLECVQDMDHENMFWYRQDPGLGLRLIYFSYDVKMKEKGDIPEGYSVSREKKERFSLILESASTNQTSMYLCASSSHLSSYNEQFFGPGTRLTVL.

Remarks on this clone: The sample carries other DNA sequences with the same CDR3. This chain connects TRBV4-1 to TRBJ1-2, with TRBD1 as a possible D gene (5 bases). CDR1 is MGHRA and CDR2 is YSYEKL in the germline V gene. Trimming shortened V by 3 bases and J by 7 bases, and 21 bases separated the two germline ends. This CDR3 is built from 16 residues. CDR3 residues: CASSQPPRRGSGGYTF. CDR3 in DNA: TGCGCCAGCAGCCAGCCCCCAAGGAGGGGTAGCGGTGGCTACACCTTC.

Written as DNA, the CDR3 is TGTGCCAGCAGTGGATCTACTAGTGTTTTGATCAATGAGCAGTTCTTC. As protein: CASSGSTSVLINEQFF. The chain uses TRBV25-1 and TRBJ2-1, with D possibly matching TRBD2 (5 bases). The CDR3 sequence is 16 residues long. The germline V gene encodes CDR1 MGHDK and CDR2 SYGVNS. V was trimmed by 4 bases and J by 6 bases, leaving 19 bases between them. Together with reference TRBV25-1 and TRBJ2-1, the CDR3 gives the full variable domain: EADIYQTPRYLVIGTGKKITLECSQTMGHDKMYWYQQDPGMELHLIHYSYGVNSTEKGDLSSESTVSRIRTEHFPLTLESARPSHTSQYLCASSGSTSVLINEQFFGPGTRLTVL.

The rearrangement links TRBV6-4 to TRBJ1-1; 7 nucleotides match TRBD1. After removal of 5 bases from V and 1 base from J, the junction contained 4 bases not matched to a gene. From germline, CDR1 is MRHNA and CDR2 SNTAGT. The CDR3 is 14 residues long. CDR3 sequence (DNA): TGTGCCAGCAGTCCCCAGGGGGAGAACACTGAAGCTTTCTTT. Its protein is CASSPQGENTEAFF.

The CDR3 sequence: CASSSTDTQYF. In DNA, the CDR3 is TGTGCCAGCAGTTCGACAGATACGCAGTATTTT. The rearrangement uses TRBV5-4 and TRBJ2-3; the D is unclear. Germline CDR1 reads SGHNT; CDR2 reads YYREEE (reference sequence). Trimming left V 5 bases short and J 3 bases short, with 4 bases between. This CDR3 has 11 residues.

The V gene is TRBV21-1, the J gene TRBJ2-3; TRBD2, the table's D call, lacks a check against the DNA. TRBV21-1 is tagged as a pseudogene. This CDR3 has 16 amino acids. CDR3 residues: CAAGTSGLVSTDTQYF. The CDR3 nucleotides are TGTGCCGCAGGGACTAGCGGGTTGGTTAGCACAGATACGCAGTATTTT.

CDR3 nucleotide sequence: TGTGCCAGCAGCTTAGAGGGGGCTGAAGCTTTCTTT. This gives the protein CASSLEGAEAFF. The chain is built from TRBV7-2 and TRBJ1-1; possible D gene TRBD1, 6 bases. V was cut by 1 base and J by 6 bases, with 6 bases left in between. Germline V gives CDR1 SGHTA, CDR2 FQGNSA. The CDR3 contains 12 residues.

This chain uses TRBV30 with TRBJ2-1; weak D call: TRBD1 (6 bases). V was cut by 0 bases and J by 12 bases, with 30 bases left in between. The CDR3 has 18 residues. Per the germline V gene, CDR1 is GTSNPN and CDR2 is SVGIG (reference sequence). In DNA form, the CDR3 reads TGTGCCTGGAGTGTAAGCCGGACACAGGGCCCTAACGGGCGAGGGCAGTTCTTC. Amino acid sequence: CAWSVSRTQGPNGRGQFF.

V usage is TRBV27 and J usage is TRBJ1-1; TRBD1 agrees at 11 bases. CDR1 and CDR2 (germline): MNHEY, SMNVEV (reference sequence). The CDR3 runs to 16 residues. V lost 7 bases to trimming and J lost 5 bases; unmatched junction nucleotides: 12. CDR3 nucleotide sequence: TGTGCCAGCAAGAGTATTGGACAGGGGGCTGGAACTGAAGCTTTCTTT. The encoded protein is CASKSIGQGAGTEAFF.

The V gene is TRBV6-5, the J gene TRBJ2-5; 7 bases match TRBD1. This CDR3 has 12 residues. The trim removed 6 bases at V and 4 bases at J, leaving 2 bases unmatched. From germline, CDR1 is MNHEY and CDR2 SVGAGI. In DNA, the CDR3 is TGTGCCAGCAGGACAGGGACAGAGACCCAGTACTTC. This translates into CASRTGTETQYF.

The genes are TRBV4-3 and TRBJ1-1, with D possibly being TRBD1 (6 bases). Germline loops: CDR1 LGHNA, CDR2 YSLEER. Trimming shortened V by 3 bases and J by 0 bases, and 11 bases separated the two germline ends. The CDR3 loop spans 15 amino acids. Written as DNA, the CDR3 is TGCGCCAGCAGCCAGAGGACAGACCTGAACACTGAAGCTTTCTTT. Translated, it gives CASSQRTDLNTEAFF.

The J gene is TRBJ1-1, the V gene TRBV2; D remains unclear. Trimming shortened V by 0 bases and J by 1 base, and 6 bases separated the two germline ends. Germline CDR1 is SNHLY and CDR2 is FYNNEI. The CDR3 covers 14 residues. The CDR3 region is CASSEASGNTEAFF. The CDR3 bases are TGTGCCAGCAGTGAAGCTTCCGGGAACACTGAAGCTTTCTTT.

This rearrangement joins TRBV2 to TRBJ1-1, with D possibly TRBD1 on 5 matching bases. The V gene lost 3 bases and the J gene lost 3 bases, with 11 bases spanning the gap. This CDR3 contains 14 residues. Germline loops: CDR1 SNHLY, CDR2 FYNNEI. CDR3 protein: CASSEEQGYTEAFF. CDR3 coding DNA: TGTGCCAGCAGTGAGGAGCAGGGCTACACTGAAGCTTTCTTT.

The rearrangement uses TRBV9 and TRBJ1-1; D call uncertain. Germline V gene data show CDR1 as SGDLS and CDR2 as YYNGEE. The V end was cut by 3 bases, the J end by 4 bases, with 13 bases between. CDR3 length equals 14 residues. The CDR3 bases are TGTGCCAGCAGCGCTAGCGGGAAACTCACTGAAGCTTTCTTT. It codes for CASSASGKLTEAFF.

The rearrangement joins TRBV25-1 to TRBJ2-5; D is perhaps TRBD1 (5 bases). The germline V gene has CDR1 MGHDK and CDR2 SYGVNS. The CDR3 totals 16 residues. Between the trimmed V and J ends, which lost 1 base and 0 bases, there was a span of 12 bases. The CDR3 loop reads CASSEFGRANQETQYF. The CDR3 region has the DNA TGTGCCAGCAGTGAATTCGGCAGGGCCAACCAAGAGACCCAGTACTTC.

DNA of the CDR3: TGTGCCAGCAGTGAGGCCACGGGTCCTCGGTTCTTC. This translates into CASSEATGPRFF. This rearrangement joins TRBV6-4 to TRBJ2-1; D call uncertain. CDR1 MRHNA and CDR2 SNTAGT come from the germline V gene. Trimming took off 3 bases at V and 15 bases at J, with 15 bases between the two ends. The CDR3 extends over 12 amino acids.

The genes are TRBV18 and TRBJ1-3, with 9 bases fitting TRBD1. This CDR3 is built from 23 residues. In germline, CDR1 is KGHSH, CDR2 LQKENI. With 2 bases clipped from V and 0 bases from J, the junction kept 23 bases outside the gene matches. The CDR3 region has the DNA TGTGCCAGCTCACCATACCAGACAGGGGGTCCCGTCTCGCCCTCCTTCTCTGGAAACACCATATATTTT. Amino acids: CASSPYQTGGPVSPSFSGNTIYF.

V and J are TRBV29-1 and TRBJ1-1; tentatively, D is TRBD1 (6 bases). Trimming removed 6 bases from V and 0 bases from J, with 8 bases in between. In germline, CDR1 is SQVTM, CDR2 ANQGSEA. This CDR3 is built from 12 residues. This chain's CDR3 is CSVGTLNTEAFF. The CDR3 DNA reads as TGCAGCGTCGGGACACTGAACACTGAAGCTTTCTTT.